This T cell receptor beta chain was observed in a study of shared clonotypes between healthy human individuals. A word on this clone: Its antigen is not known.

Study-wide results and caveats: Enrolling few donors narrowed the genetic and exposure-history diversity that was represented. Larger estimated richness was generally seen in naive subsets than in memory subsets.

V gave up 2 bases and J gave up 3 bases, with 11 bases separating them. The CDR3 sequence is 15 residues long. Germline V gene sequence: CDR1 MNHNY, CDR2 SVGAGI (reference sequence). The deep-level immunoSEQ assay was used. TCRdb's table, derived via immunoSEQ multiplex PCR, lists solely in-frame clones and lacks some. The table includes roughly 2.5 million clones, just over 90% detected once. Sequencing was done on a sample of naive CD4+ T cells sorted from blood. Subset reported: CD45RA+ positively selected. The clonotype originates from a man between 18 and 29 years old in good health. The gene calls are TRBV6-6 and TRBJ1-3; possible D gene TRBD1, 6 bases. The CDR3 is CASSYQGTGGNTIYF. In DNA, the CDR3 is TGTGCCAGCAGTTACCAGGGGACGGGTGGAAACACCATATATTTT.